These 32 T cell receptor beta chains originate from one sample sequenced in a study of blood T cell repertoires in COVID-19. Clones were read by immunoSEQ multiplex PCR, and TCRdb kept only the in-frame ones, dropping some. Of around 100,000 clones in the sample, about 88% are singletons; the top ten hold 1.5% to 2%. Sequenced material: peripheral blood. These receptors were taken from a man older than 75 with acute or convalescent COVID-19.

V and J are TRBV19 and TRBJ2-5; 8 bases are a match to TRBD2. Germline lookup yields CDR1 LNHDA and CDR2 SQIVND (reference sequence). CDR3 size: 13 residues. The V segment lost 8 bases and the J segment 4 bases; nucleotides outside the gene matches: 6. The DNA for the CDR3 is TGTGCCAGTGGAGCGGGGGACGGAGAGACCCAGTACTTC. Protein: CASGAGDGETQYF.

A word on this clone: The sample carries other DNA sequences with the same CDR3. CDR3: CASSPRLAGGNEQFF. In DNA form, the CDR3 reads TGTGCCAGCAGCCCGCGGCTAGCGGGAGGAAATGAGCAGTTCTTC. J is TRBJ2-1 and V is TRBV27; 11 bases match TRBD2. This CDR3 spans 15 amino acids. Germline loops: CDR1 MNHEY, CDR2 SMNVEV (reference sequence). J was trimmed by 7 bases and V by 6 bases; bases with no gene match: 8.

DNA for the CDR3: TGTGCCAGCTCACCACGAGGACTAGCGGGAGTGCCGGGTGGGGAGCTGTTTTTT. It translates to CASSPRGLAGVPGGELFF. The rearrangement uses TRBV18 and TRBJ2-2; 13 nucleotides match TRBD2. The CDR3 contains 18 residues. Germline V gene data show CDR1 as KGHSH and CDR2 as LQKENI. The junction had 10 bases not matched to a gene; V was cut back by 1 base and J by 8 bases.

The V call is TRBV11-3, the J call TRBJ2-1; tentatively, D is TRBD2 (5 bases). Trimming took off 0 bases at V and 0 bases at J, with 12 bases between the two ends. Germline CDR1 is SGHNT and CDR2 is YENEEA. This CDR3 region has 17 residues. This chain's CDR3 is CASSLDQGGRSYNEQFF. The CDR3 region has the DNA TGTGCCAGCAGCTTAGATCAAGGCGGGCGCTCCTACAATGAGCAGTTCTTC.

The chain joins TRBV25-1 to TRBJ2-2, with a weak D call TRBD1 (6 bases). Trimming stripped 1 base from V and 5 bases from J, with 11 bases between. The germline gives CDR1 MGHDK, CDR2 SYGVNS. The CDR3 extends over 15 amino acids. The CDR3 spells CASSELGARTGELFF. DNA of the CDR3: TGTGCCAGCAGTGAATTGGGGGCCCGTACCGGGGAGCTGTTTTTT. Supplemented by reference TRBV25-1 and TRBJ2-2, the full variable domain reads EADIYQTPRYLVIGTGKKITLECSQTMGHDKMYWYQQDPGMELHLIHYSYGVNSTEKGDLSSESTVSRIRTEHFPLTLESARPSHTSQYLCASSELGARTGELFFGEGSRLTVL.

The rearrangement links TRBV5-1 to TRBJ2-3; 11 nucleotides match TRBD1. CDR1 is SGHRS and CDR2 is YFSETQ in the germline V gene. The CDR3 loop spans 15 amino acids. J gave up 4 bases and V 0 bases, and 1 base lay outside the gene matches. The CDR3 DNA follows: TGCGCCAGCAGCTTGGAGGACAGGGGGCCAGATACGCAGTATTTT. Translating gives CASSLEDRGPDTQYF.

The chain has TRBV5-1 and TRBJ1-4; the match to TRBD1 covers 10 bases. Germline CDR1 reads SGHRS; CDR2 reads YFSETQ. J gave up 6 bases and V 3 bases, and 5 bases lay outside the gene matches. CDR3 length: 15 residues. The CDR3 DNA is TGCGCCAGCAGCTGGACGACAGGGGGCGATGAAAAACTGTTTTTT. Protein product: CASSWTTGGDEKLFF.

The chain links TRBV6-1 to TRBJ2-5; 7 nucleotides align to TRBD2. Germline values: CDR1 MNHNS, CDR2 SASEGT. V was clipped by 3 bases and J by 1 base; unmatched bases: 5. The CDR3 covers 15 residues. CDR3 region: CASSDTGLPQETQYF. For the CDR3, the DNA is TGTGCCAGCAGTGATACGGGACTACCCCAAGAGACCCAGTACTTC.

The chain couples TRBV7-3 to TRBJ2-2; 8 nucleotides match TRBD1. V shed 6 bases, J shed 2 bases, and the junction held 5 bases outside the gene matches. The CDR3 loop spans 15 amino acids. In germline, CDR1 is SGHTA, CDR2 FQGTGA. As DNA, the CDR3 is TGTGCCAGCAGTTTCTCAGGGGGCAACACCGGGGAGCTGTTTTTT. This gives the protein CASSFSGGNTGELFF.

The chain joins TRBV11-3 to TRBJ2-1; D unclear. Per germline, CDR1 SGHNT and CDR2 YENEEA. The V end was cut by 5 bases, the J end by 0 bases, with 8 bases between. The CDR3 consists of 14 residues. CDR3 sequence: CASSLGSSYNEQFF. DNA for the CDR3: TGTGCCAGCAGCCTCGGTAGCTCCTACAATGAGCAGTTCTTC.

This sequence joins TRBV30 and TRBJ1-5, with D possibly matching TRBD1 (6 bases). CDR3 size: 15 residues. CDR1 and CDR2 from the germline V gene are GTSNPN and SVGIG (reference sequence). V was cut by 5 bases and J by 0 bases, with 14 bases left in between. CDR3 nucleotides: TGTGCCTGGGGGCCAGGGGCGAATAGCAATCAGCCCCAGCATTTT. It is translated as CAWGPGANSNQPQHF. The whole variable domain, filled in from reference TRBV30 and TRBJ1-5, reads SQTIHQWPATLVQPVGSPLSLECTVEGTSNPNLYWYRQAAGRGLQLLFYSVGIGQISSEVPQNLSASRPQDRQFILSSKKLLLSDSGFYLCAWGPGANSNQPQHFGDGTRLSIL.

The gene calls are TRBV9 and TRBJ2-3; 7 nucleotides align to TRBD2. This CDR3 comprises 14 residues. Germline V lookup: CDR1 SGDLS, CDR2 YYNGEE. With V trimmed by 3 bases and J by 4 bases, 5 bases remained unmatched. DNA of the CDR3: TGTGCCAGCAGCGCGGGAGGAGTCGCAGATACGCAGTATTTT. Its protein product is CASSAGGVADTQYF.

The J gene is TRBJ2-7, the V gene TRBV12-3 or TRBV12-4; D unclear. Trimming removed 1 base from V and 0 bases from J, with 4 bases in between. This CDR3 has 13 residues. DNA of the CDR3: TGTGCCAGCAGTTTAGGCGCCTCCTACGAGCAGTACTTC. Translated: CASSLGASYEQYF.

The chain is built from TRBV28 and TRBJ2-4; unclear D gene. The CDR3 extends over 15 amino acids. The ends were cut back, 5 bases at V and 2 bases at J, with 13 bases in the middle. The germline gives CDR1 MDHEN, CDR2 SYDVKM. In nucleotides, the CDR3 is TGTGCCAGCAGTCCCCCTAGTCAGTCCAAAAACATTCAGTACTTC. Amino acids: CASSPPSQSKNIQYF.

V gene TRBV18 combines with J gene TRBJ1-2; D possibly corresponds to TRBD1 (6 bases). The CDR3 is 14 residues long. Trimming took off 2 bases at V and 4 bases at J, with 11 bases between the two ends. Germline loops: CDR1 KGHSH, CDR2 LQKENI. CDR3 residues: CASSPIEGGYGYTF. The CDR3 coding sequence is TGTGCCAGCTCACCAATTGAAGGGGGCTATGGCTACACCTTC. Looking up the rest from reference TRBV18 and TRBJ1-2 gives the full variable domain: NAGVMQNPRHLVRRRGQEARLRCSPMKGHSHVYWYRQLPEEGLKFMVYLQKENIIDESGMPKERFSAEFPKEGPSILRIQQVVRGDSAAYFCASSPIEGGYGYTFGSGTRLTVV.

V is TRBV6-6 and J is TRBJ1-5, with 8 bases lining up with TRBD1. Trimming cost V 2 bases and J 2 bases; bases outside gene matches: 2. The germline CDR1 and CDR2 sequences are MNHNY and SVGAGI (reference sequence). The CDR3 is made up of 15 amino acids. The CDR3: CASSYGQGGNQPQHF. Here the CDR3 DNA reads TGTGCCAGCAGTTACGGACAGGGCGGCAATCAGCCCCAGCATTTT.

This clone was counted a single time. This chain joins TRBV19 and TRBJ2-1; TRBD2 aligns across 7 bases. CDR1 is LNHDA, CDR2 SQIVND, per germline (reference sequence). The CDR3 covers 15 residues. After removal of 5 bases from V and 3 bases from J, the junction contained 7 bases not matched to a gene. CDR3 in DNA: TGTGCCAGTAGTCTAGCGGCCCTAGACTACAATGAGCAGTTCTTC. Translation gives CASSLAALDYNEQFF.

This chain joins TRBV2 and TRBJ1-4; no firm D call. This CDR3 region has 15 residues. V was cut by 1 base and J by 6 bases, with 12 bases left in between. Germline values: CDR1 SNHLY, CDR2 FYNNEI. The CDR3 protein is CASSEGRRVDEKLFF. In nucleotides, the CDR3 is TGTGCCAGCAGTGAAGGCAGGAGGGTGGATGAAAAACTGTTTTTT.

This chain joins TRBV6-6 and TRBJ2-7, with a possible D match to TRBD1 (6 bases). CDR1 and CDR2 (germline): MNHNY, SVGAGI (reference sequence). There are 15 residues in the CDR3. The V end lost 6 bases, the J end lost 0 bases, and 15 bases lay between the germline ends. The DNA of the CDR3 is TGTGCCAGCAGCCACCAGACAGGTTACTCCTACGAGCAGTACTTC. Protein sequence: CASSHQTGYSYEQYF.

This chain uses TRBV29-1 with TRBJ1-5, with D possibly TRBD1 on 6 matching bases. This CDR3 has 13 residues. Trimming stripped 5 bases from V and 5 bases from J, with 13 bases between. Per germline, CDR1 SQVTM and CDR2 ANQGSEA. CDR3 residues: CSVWGGGDQPQHF. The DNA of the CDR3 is TGCAGCGTTTGGGGGGGCGGTGATCAGCCCCAGCATTTT.

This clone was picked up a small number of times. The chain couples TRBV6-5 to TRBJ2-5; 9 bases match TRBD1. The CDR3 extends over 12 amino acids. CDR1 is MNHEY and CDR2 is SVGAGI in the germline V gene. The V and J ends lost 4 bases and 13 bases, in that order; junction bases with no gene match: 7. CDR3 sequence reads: CASSSQGQGGYF. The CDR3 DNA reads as TGTGCCAGCAGTTCCCAGGGACAGGGAGGGTACTTC.

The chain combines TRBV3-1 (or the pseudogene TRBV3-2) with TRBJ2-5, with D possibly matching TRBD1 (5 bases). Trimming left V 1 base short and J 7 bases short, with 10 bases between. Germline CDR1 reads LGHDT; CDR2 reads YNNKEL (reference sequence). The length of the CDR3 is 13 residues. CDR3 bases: TGTGCCAGCAGCCAAGCCCGGCAGGGGACCCAGTACTTC. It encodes CASSQARQGTQYF.

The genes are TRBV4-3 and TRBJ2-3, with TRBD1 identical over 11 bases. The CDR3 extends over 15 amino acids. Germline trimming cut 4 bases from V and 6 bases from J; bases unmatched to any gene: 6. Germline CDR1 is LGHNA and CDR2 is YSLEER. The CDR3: CASSPGTGGVDTQYF. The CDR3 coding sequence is TGCGCCAGCAGCCCCGGGACAGGGGGGGTGGATACGCAGTATTTT.

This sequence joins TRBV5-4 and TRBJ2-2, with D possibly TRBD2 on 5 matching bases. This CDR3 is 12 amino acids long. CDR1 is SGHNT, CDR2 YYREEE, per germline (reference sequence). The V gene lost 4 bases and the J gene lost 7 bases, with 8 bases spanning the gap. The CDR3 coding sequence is TGTGCCAGCAGCCGGGATCACGGGGAGCTGTTTTTT. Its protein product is CASSRDHGELFF.

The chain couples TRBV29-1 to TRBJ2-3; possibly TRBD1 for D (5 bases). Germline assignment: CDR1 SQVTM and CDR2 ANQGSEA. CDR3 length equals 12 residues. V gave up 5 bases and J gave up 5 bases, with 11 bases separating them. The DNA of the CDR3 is TGCAGCGTTCTCCCCCAGGGAGATACGCAGTATTTT. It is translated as CSVLPQGDTQYF.

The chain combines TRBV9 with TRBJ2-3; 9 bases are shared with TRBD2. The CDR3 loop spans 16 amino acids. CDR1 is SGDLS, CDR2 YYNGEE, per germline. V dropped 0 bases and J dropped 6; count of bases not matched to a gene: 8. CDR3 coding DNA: TGTGCCAGCAGCGTAGCTCGCGGGAGGGGTGGTGATACGCAGTATTTT. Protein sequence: CASSVARGRGGDTQYF.

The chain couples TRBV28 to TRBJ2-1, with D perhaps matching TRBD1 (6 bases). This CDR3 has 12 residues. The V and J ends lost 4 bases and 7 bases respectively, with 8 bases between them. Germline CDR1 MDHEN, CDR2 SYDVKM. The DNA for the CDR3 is TGTGCCAGCAGTTCAGGGACAAATGAGCAGTTCTTC. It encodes CASSSGTNEQFF. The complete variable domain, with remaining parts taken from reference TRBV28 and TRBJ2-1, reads DVKVTQSSRYLVKRTGEKVFLECVQDMDHENMFWYRQDPGLGLRLIYFSYDVKMKEKGDIPEGYSVSREKKERFSLILESASTNQTSMYLCASSSGTNEQFFGPGTRLTVL.

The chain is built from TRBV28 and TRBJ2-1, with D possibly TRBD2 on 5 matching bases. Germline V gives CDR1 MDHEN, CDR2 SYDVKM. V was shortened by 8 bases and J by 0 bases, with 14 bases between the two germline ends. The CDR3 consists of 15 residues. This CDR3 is CASLSHRGSYNEQFF. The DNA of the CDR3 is TGTGCCAGCCTGAGTCATCGGGGCTCCTACAATGAGCAGTTCTTC.

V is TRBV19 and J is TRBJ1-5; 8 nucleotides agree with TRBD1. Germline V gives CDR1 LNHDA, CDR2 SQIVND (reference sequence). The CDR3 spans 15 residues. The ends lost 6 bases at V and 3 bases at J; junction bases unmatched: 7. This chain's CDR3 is CASSDDRGSNQPQHF. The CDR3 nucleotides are TGTGCCAGTAGCGATGACAGGGGTTCCAATCAGCCCCAGCATTTT.

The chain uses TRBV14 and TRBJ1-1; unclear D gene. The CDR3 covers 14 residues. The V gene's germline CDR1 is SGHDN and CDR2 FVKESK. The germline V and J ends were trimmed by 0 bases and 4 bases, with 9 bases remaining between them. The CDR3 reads CASSQERGFTEAFF. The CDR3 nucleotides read TGTGCCAGCAGCCAAGAACGTGGCTTCACTGAAGCTTTCTTT. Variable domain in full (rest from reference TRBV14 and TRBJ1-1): EAGVTQFPSHSVIEKGQTVTLRCDPISGHDNLYWYRRVMGKEIKFLLHFVKESKQDESGMPNNRFLAERTGGTYSTLKVQPAELEDSGVYFCASSQERGFTEAFFGQGTRLTVV.

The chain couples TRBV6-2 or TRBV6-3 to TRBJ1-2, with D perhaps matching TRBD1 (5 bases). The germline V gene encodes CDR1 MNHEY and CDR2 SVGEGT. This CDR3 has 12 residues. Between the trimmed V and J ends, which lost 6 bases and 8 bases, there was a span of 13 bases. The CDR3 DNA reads TGTGCCAGCAGCGGACGGGGGAGGGGCTACACCTTC. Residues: CASSGRGRGYTF.

The CDR3 protein is CASSERQGTYEQYF. The CDR3 bases are TGTGCCAGCAGTGAAAGACAGGGTACGTACGAGCAGTACTTC. The J gene is TRBJ2-7, the V gene TRBV6-1; 7 positions match TRBD1. V shed 2 bases, J shed 4 bases, and the junction held 5 bases outside the gene matches. CDR1 and CDR2 (germline): MNHNS, SASEGT. CDR3 length equals 14 residues.